This entry describes one T cell receptor (beta chain). The CDR3 loop spans 14 amino acids. Germline trimming cut 3 bases from V and 2 bases from J; bases unmatched to any gene: 1. Germline CDR1 reads MNHNS; CDR2 reads SASEGT. Per the original methods: Reference gene primer amplification gave nucleated cell count estimates. Profiling relied on immunoSEQ multiplex PCR, and the TCRdb table lists in-frame clones only, not all of them. D and trimming were read from the DNA, whereas the V and J calls and clone size are those reported in that table. Altogether under 80,000 clones are present, approximately 84% being singletons, with the ten largest covering 12%. The data belong to a study of blood T cell repertoires in COVID-19. In the study overall: PBMCs, B-cell-depleted T cells, or T cells were the source of the cDNA or gDNA that made up the material.

The sequencing sample was made of peripheral blood. The J gene is TRBJ1-2, the V gene TRBV6-1, with 9 bases matching TRBD1. The sequence derives from a human donor in a cohort sampled during active COVID-19. This CDR3 is CASSEGTGNYGYTF. CDR3 nucleotides: TGTGCCAGCAGTGAGGGGACAGGGAACTATGGCTACACCTTC.